Below are 26 T cell receptor beta chains sequenced from a single sample in a study of blood T cell repertoires in COVID-19. Only in-frame clones appear in the TCRdb table, and some are missing; sequencing was by immunoSEQ multiplex PCR. In the table there are roughly 150,000 clones, roughly 90% of which are singletons. The sample taken for sequencing was peripheral blood. The receptors originated from a man aged 55 to 70 with acute or convalescent COVID-19.

The chain combines TRBV7-2 with TRBJ1-1; 7 nucleotides agree with TRBD1. Germline lookup yields CDR1 SGHTA and CDR2 FQGNSA. V shed 5 bases, J shed 6 bases, and the junction held 12 bases outside the gene matches. This CDR3 has 15 residues. CDR3 DNA sequence: TGTGCCAGCAGCCACCCGGGCAGGGGGTTCGCTGAAGCTTTCTTT. Translating it yields CASSHPGRGFAEAFF.

The rearrangement uses TRBV19 and TRBJ1-2; 12 bases map to TRBD1. The V and J ends lost 6 bases and 3 bases, in that order; junction bases with no gene match: 5. Germline-derived CDR1 and CDR2 are LNHDA and SQIVND (reference sequence). The CDR3 totals 15 residues. The CDR3 loop is CASRMGQGAYYGYTF. DNA for the CDR3: TGTGCCAGTAGGATGGGACAGGGGGCCTACTATGGCTACACCTTC.

The V gene is TRBV4-1, the J gene TRBJ1-2; the match to TRBD1 covers 9 bases. CDR3 length: 14 amino acids. J gave up 8 bases and V 1 base, and 5 bases lay outside the gene matches. Germline V gene lookup returns CDR1 MGHRA and CDR2 YSYEKL. CDR3 nucleotide sequence: TGCGCCAGCAGCCAAGTCGGGACAGGGAAAGGCTACACCTTC. Encoded protein: CASSQVGTGKGYTF.

J is TRBJ1-2 and V is TRBV12-3 or TRBV12-4; unclear D gene. The CDR3 consists of 13 residues. Trimming left V 3 bases short and J 1 base short, with 6 bases between. CDR3 in amino acids: CASSFGLNYGYTF. The CDR3 bases are TGTGCCAGCAGTTTCGGACTTAACTATGGCTACACCTTC.

J is TRBJ1-2 and V is TRBV29-1; 7 positions match TRBD1. The CDR3 is 11 residues long. Germline CDR1 and CDR2: SQVTM and ANQGSEA. The junction had 0 bases not matched to a gene; V was cut back by 3 bases and J by 5 bases. The DNA of the CDR3 is TGCAGCGTTGAGACAGGGTATGGCTACACCTTC. Amino acid sequence: CSVETGYGYTF.

V and J are TRBV18 and TRBJ2-2, with D unresolved. Germline CDR1 and CDR2: KGHSH and LQKENI. V lost 2 bases, J lost 0 bases, and 7 bases lay in between. This CDR3 contains 15 residues. As DNA, the CDR3 is TGTGCCAGCTCACCAGAGGTGACGAACACCGGGGAGCTGTTTTTT. This codes for CASSPEVTNTGELFF.

The chain recombines TRBV7-2 with TRBJ1-5, with 8 bases lining up with TRBD1. CDR3 length equals 14 residues. The V gene end was trimmed by 5 bases and the J gene end by 2 bases; junction bases not matched to a gene: 2. In germline, CDR1 is SGHTA, CDR2 FQGNSA. CDR3 nucleotide sequence: TGTGCCAGCAGCCCGACAGGGGGCAATCAGCCCCAGCATTTT. This codes for CASSPTGGNQPQHF.

CDR3 in amino acids: CAWIGDSLSGNTIYF. The CDR3 DNA sequence: TGTGCCTGGATTGGGGACAGCCTCTCTGGAAACACCATATATTTT. The rearrangement links TRBV30 to TRBJ1-3; 7 bases align to TRBD1. Germline loops: CDR1 GTSNPN, CDR2 SVGIG (reference sequence). The CDR3 spans 15 residues. The V gene end was trimmed by 4 bases and the J gene end by 0 bases; junction bases not matched to a gene: 6. Complete variable domain (other parts from reference TRBV30 and TRBJ1-3): SQTIHQWPATLVQPVGSPLSLECTVEGTSNPNLYWYRQAAGRGLQLLFYSVGIGQISSEVPQNLSASRPQDRQFILSSKKLLLSDSGFYLCAWIGDSLSGNTIYFGEGSWLTVV.

CDR3 residues: CAWSQGQGTGQPQHF. Here the CDR3 DNA reads TGTGCCTGGAGTCAAGGACAGGGGACAGGTCAGCCCCAGCATTTT. The chain has TRBV30 and TRBJ1-5, with 9 nucleotides matching TRBD1. The germline gives CDR1 GTSNPN, CDR2 SVGIG (reference sequence). This CDR3 comprises 15 residues. J lost 6 bases, V lost 2 bases, and 8 bases had no gene match.

This clone was picked up one time. V and J are TRBV2 and TRBJ2-5, with no clear D. V dropped 6 bases and J dropped 0 bases, with 2 bases sitting between them. Germline V lookup: CDR1 SNHLY, CDR2 FYNNEI. The CDR3 has 11 residues. The CDR3 region is CASSYQETQYF. The CDR3 nucleotides read TGTGCCAGCAGCTACCAAGAGACCCAGTACTTC.

Remarks on this clone: The junction departs from germline at one end; a sequencing error may be responsible. The V call is TRBV7-7, the J call TRBJ2-2; TRBD2 aligns across 8 bases. CDR3 length: 16 residues. The germline V gene encodes CDR1 SSHAT and CDR2 FNYEAQ (reference sequence). CDR3 DNA sequence: TGTGCTAGCAGCTCGAGCGGGGGTGCGAACACCGGGGAGCTGTTTTTT. This sequence encodes CASSSSGGANTGELFF.

The chain links TRBV5-4 to TRBJ1-2, with a tentative D call TRBD1 (5 bases). Germline CDR1 SGHNT, CDR2 YYREEE (reference sequence). Trimming removed 5 bases at V and 3 bases at J, with 17 bases between. The CDR3 contains 15 residues. DNA of the CDR3: TGTGCCAGCAGTACCCTGGGGGGAAGGGACTATGGCTACACCTTC. Protein sequence: CASSTLGGRDYGYTF. Based on the CDR3 plus reference TRBV5-4 and TRBJ1-2, the full variable domain is ETGVTQSPTHLIKTRGQQVTLRCSSQSGHNTVSWYQQALGQGPQFIFQYYREEENGRGNFPPRFSGLQFPNYSSELNVNALELDDSALYLCASSTLGGRDYGYTFGSGTRLTVV.

This clone was observed once. The J gene is TRBJ1-5, the V gene TRBV7-8; D ambiguous. V was pared by 1 base and J by 1 base, with 8 bases between. This CDR3 region has 15 residues. Per germline, CDR1 SGHVS and CDR2 FQNEAQ. The CDR3 DNA follows: TGTGCCAGCAGCTTAGAGCTACTCAGCAATCAGCCCCAGCATTTT. Protein: CASSLELLSNQPQHF.

The rearrangement joins TRBV3-1 (or the pseudogene TRBV3-2) to TRBJ1-6; TRBD1 matches 9 bases. This CDR3 spans 16 amino acids. J lost 7 bases, V lost 4 bases, and 8 bases had no gene match. Germline V lookup: CDR1 LGHDT, CDR2 YNNKEL (reference sequence). CDR3 nucleotides: TGTGCCAGCAGCCTCTCCGGACAGGGGAGGAATTCACCCCTCCACTTT. This gives the protein CASSLSGQGRNSPLHF.

The gene calls are TRBV24-1 and TRBJ2-3; 10 nucleotides line up with TRBD1. The CDR3 is made up of 15 amino acids. CDR1 KGHDR and CDR2 SFDVKD come from the germline V gene. With V trimmed by 4 bases and J by 4 bases, 4 bases remained unmatched. The CDR3 coding sequence is TGTGCCACCAGTGACCACGGACAGGGGGCAGATACGCAGTATTTT. Translated: CATSDHGQGADTQYF.

The rearrangement uses TRBV18 and TRBJ1-5; TRBD1 aligns across 11 bases. CDR1 and CDR2 from the germline V gene are KGHSH and LQKENI. V dropped 0 bases and J dropped 9; count of bases not matched to a gene: 7. The CDR3 contains 16 residues. This CDR3 is CASSPPLGTGGRPQHF. The CDR3 region has the DNA TGTGCCAGCTCACCACCGCTAGGGACAGGGGGGAGGCCCCAGCATTTT. Together with reference TRBV18 and TRBJ1-5, the CDR3 gives the full variable domain: NAGVMQNPRHLVRRRGQEARLRCSPMKGHSHVYWYRQLPEEGLKFMVYLQKENIIDESGMPKERFSAEFPKEGPSILRIQQVVRGDSAAYFCASSPPLGTGGRPQHFGDGTRLSIL.

About this clone: The sample has other DNA sequences that encode this CDR3 too. The V and J genes are TRBV3-1 (or the pseudogene TRBV3-2) and TRBJ2-3, with TRBD2 matching 14 bases. V trimming: 1 base; J trimming: 0 bases; junction bases outside the gene matches: 3. CDR3 length: 18 amino acids. Germline V lookup: CDR1 LGHDT, CDR2 YNNKEL (reference sequence). CDR3 DNA: TGTGCCAGCAGCCAAGGGCGGACTAGCGGGGGGAGCACAGATACGCAGTATTTT. Amino acid sequence: CASSQGRTSGGSTDTQYF.

The CDR3 nucleotides are TGTGCCAGCACTGTGACAGGGAATAGGTACGAGCAGTACTTC. Its protein is CASTVTGNRYEQYF. The chain recombines TRBV6-5 with TRBJ2-7, with 7 positions matching TRBD1. V lost 7 bases and J lost 4; bases outside the gene matches: 10. CDR1 and CDR2 (germline): MNHEY, SVGAGI. The CDR3 is 14 residues long.

The chain couples TRBV7-8 to TRBJ1-1, with D unresolved. The CDR3 extends over 11 amino acids. Germline V gives CDR1 SGHVS, CDR2 FQNEAQ. The germline V and J ends were trimmed by 5 bases and 6 bases, with 7 bases remaining between them. The CDR3 here is CASSPRSEAFF. The CDR3 DNA reads as TGTGCCAGCAGCCCTCGGTCTGAAGCTTTCTTT.

V and J are TRBV5-6 and TRBJ1-3; TRBD1 might be the D (6 bases). CDR1 and CDR2 from the germline V gene are SGHDT and YYEEEE. Trimming stripped 2 bases from V and 10 bases from J, with 10 bases between. The CDR3 length is 12 residues. CDR3 region: CASSLRGKTIYF. The CDR3 DNA reads as TGTGCCAGCAGCTTAAGGGGGAAAACCATATATTTT.

The chain links TRBV7-6 to TRBJ2-3, with 9 nucleotides matching TRBD2. With V trimmed by 4 bases and J by 1 base, 6 bases remained unmatched. Germline V gene sequence: CDR1 SGHVS, CDR2 FNYEAQ. The CDR3 loop spans 16 amino acids. The CDR3 spells CASSSVGGGGTDTQYF. The CDR3, as DNA: TGTGCCAGCAGCTCCGTGGGCGGGGGGGGCACAGATACGCAGTATTTT.

As concerns this clone: This same CDR3 is encoded by further DNA sequences in the sample. The chain is built from TRBV7-2 and TRBJ1-5, with a tentative D call TRBD1 (5 bases). This CDR3 contains 14 residues. With 5 bases removed from V and 2 bases from J, the gap between germline ends came to 10 bases. Germline values: CDR1 SGHTA, CDR2 FQGNSA. The CDR3 sequence: CASSPGGGNQPQHF. CDR3 bases: TGTGCCAGCAGCCCAGGAGGGGGCAATCAGCCCCAGCATTTT.

The chain links TRBV12-3 or TRBV12-4 to TRBJ2-4; the D is unclear. The CDR3 is 12 residues long. V lost 4 bases and J 10 bases, leaving 11 bases between the germline ends. CDR3 coding DNA: TGTGCCAGCAGTTCCGCTAGGATTATTCAGTACTTC. Residues: CASSSARIIQYF.

J is TRBJ1-1 and V is TRBV4-1; TRBD1 aligns across 8 bases. CDR1 is MGHRA and CDR2 is YSYEKL in the germline V gene. This CDR3 comprises 14 residues. The V and J ends lost 1 base and 11 bases, in that order; junction bases with no gene match: 9. CDR3 DNA: TGCGCCAGCAGCCAAGCCGGGACAGGAGATGGGGCTTTCTTT. It is translated as CASSQAGTGDGAFF.

The J gene is TRBJ1-1, the V gene TRBV2; D unresolved. The CDR3 sequence is 14 residues long. V was clipped by 2 bases and J by 4 bases, with 11 bases between them. CDR1 and CDR2 from the germline V gene are SNHLY and FYNNEI. The CDR3 nucleotides are TGTGCCAGCAGTGAATTGAGGGTGGGCACTGAAGCTTTCTTT. Encoded protein: CASSELRVGTEAFF. The full variable domain, its missing parts supplied by reference TRBV2 and TRBJ1-1, is EPEVTQTPSHQVTQMGQEVILRCVPISNHLYFYWYRQILGQKVEFLVSFYNNEISEKSEIFDDQFSVERPDGSNFTLKIRSTKLEDSAMYFCASSELRVGTEAFFGQGTRLTVV.

V gene TRBV5-1 combines with J gene TRBJ2-5; 7 bases fit TRBD2. Germline values: CDR1 SGHRS, CDR2 YFSETQ. The CDR3 has 16 residues. J gave up 5 bases and V 6 bases, and 16 bases lay outside the gene matches. CDR3 sequence (DNA): TGCGCCAGCACCTCCGGGGGAGGGCCCGTCGGGGAGACCCAGTACTTC. It codes for CASTSGGGPVGETQYF.